The 18 T cell receptor beta chains in this list originate from one sample, sequenced in a study of cytomegalovirus exposure and HLA in healthy donors. PCR used 60 Vbeta primers and 13 Jbeta primers. Clones were sequenced by immunoSEQ multiplex PCR, and TCRdb holds only the in-frame ones, with some missing. The sample holds fewer than 130,000 clones, roughly 71% seen once. Sequenced input: PBMCs. The receptors stem from a man between 35 and 55 years old in good health and CMV-seropositive.

This sequence joins TRBV7-2 and TRBJ1-1, with D possibly being TRBD1 (6 bases). Per germline, CDR1 SGHTA and CDR2 FQGNSA. The V and J ends lost 3 bases and 3 bases respectively, with 8 bases between them. The CDR3 runs 13 residues. The DNA for the CDR3 is TGTGCCAGCAGCTTCACAGGGCACACTGAAGCTTTCTTT. It yields the protein CASSFTGHTEAFF. Variable domain in full (rest from reference TRBV7-2 and TRBJ1-1): GAGVSQSPSNKVTEKGKDVELRCDPISGHTALYWYRQSLGQGLEFLIYFQGNSAPDKSGLPSDRFSAERTGGSVSTLTIQRTQQEDSAVYLCASSFTGHTEAFFGQGTRLTVV.

This rearrangement joins TRBV28 to TRBJ2-3; 8 bases map to TRBD2. Germline V CDR1 and CDR2: MDHEN, SYDVKM. This CDR3 contains 14 residues. The V segment lost 4 bases and the J segment 2 bases; nucleotides outside the gene matches: 2. The CDR3, as DNA: TGTGCCAGCAGTTCGACTAGCGTCACAGATACGCAGTATTTT. Translation: CASSSTSVTDTQYF.

The genes are TRBV28 and TRBJ2-3, with 11 nucleotides matching TRBD2. Germline lookup yields CDR1 MDHEN and CDR2 SYDVKM. V was clipped by 3 bases and J by 4 bases; unmatched bases: 9. The CDR3 is made up of 17 amino acids. The CDR3 DNA reads TGTGCCAGCAGTTTTAGCGGGAGGGAGCCAAGTGCAGATACGCAGTATTTT. Amino acids: CASSFSGREPSADTQYF.

CDR3 region: CASSFRGAHQPQHF. In nucleotides, the CDR3 is TGTGCCAGTAGTTTTCGGGGGGCCCACCAGCCCCAGCATTTT. The chain couples TRBV19 to TRBJ1-5, with TRBD1 as a possible D gene (6 bases). Looked up from germline, CDR1 is LNHDA and CDR2 is SQIVND (reference sequence). This CDR3 spans 14 amino acids. V gave up 5 bases and J gave up 7 bases, with 15 bases separating them.

This chain joins TRBV10-3 and TRBJ1-1; 10 positions match TRBD1. The germline CDR1 and CDR2 sequences are ENHRY and SYGVKD. V was clipped by 6 bases and J by 4 bases; unmatched bases: 11. The CDR3 has 16 amino acids. The CDR3 DNA reads as TGTGCCATCAGGGGACAGGGGATGGGCAGCGGCACTGAAGCTTTCTTT. It encodes CAIRGQGMGSGTEAFF.

The chain carries TRBV2 and TRBJ1-5; 7 bases match TRBD1. The CDR3 has 15 amino acids. The junction had 7 bases not matched to a gene; V was cut back by 6 bases and J by 2 bases. Germline values: CDR1 SNHLY, CDR2 FYNNEI. The CDR3: CASSVTGTGNQPQHF. CDR3 DNA sequence: TGTGCCAGCAGCGTGACAGGGACGGGCAATCAGCCCCAGCATTTT.

The V call is TRBV27, the J call TRBJ2-3; D call uncertain. Germline loops: CDR1 MNHEY, CDR2 SMNVEV (reference sequence). Trimming took 8 bases from V and 4 from J, leaving 10 bases between them. This CDR3 comprises 12 residues. The DNA for the CDR3 is TGTGCCAGCGGGCCGATTCCAGATACGCAGTATTTT. Translation: CASGPIPDTQYF.

J is TRBJ2-7 and V is TRBV29-1; TRBD1 matches 12 bases. The CDR3 extends over 13 amino acids. The ends lost 7 bases at V and 3 bases at J; junction bases unmatched: 4. Looked up from germline, CDR1 is SQVTM and CDR2 is ANQGSEA. In DNA, the CDR3 is TGCAGCGCGGGACAGGGGGCGGGCTACGAGCAGTACGTC. Protein sequence: CSAGQGAGYEQYV.

The V and J genes are TRBV12-5 and TRBJ2-1; 10 nucleotides line up with TRBD2. J lost 4 bases, V lost 6 bases, and 6 bases had no gene match. There are 15 residues in the CDR3. Germline V gene lookup returns CDR1 LGHNT and CDR2 FRNRAP. The CDR3 nucleotides are TGTGCTAGTGGCCTAGCGGGAGAGGGGTACAATGAGCAGTTCTTC. Residues: CASGLAGEGYNEQFF.

A single count supports this clone. J is TRBJ2-2 and V is TRBV27; possibly TRBD2 for D (6 bases). CDR1 is MNHEY and CDR2 is SMNVEV in the germline V gene (reference sequence). CDR3 length: 17 amino acids. Deletions cut 5 bases from V and 1 base from J, with 17 bases between. The CDR3 is CASSVWTGTLNTGELFF. The CDR3 DNA follows: TGTGCCAGCAGTGTATGGACCGGGACTCTGAACACCGGGGAGCTGTTTTTT.

This clone was seen only a few times. This chain links TRBV18 with TRBJ2-1, with TRBD2 identical over 10 bases. This CDR3 spans 16 amino acids. In germline, CDR1 is KGHSH, CDR2 LQKENI. V shed 2 bases and J 8 bases; nucleotides not matched to a gene: 9. The CDR3 loop reads CASSPIPGTSVDEQFF. CDR3 bases: TGTGCCAGCTCACCAATTCCCGGGACTAGCGTCGATGAGCAGTTCTTC.

The genes are TRBV5-3 and TRBJ2-2, with 12 bases that match TRBD2. TRBV5-3 is flagged as an ORF with uncertain function. This CDR3 has 19 residues. The trim removed 1 base at V and 6 bases at J, leaving 13 bases unmatched. For the CDR3, the DNA is TGTGCCAGAAGCTTGCACGGGACTAGCGGGTGGGAGGTGTCCGGGGAGCTGTTTTTT. Its translation: CARSLHGTSGWEVSGELFF.

This clone was counted a few times. CDR3 in amino acids: CASRVGQANEKLFF. The CDR3, as DNA: TGTGCCAGCAGGGTCGGTCAGGCTAATGAAAAACTGTTTTTT. J is TRBJ1-4 and V is TRBV6-5; D is unclear. Per germline, CDR1 MNHEY and CDR2 SVGAGI. This CDR3 has 14 amino acids. V was trimmed by 6 bases and J by 3 bases, leaving 11 bases between them.

The chain uses TRBV10-3 and TRBJ2-7; possibly TRBD2 for D (6 bases). The V gene lost 10 bases and the J gene lost 0 bases, with 13 bases spanning the gap. Germline loops: CDR1 ENHRY, CDR2 SYGVKD. The CDR3 consists of 13 residues. The CDR3 DNA is TGTGCCACGGGGGAAGAGAGCTCCTACGAGCAGTACTTC. This gives the protein CATGEESSYEQYF.

This chain joins TRBV7-3 and TRBJ2-5; TRBD2 matches at 8 bases. J gave up 5 bases and V 0 bases, and 5 bases lay outside the gene matches. The CDR3 totals 15 residues. The germline CDR1 and CDR2 sequences are SGHTA and FQGTGA. The CDR3, as DNA: TGTGCCAGCAGCTTAACTGGGACTAGTGGGGAGACCCAGTACTTC. It translates to CASSLTGTSGETQYF.

The CDR3 spells CASRGLAGGPSTQYF. In nucleotides, the CDR3 is TGTGCCAGCAGGGGACTAGCGGGAGGGCCGAGTACGCAGTATTTT. The chain couples TRBV6-1 to TRBJ2-3; 16 bases fit TRBD2. The CDR3 is 15 amino acids. Per germline, CDR1 MNHNS and CDR2 SASEGT. The junction had 5 bases not matched to a gene; V was cut back by 6 bases and J by 8 bases.

In nucleotides, the CDR3 is TGTGCCAGCAGCCCAGGGGATAGGGACGAGCAGTACTTC. This encodes CASSPGDRDEQYF. This chain joins TRBV6-1 and TRBJ2-7, with D possibly TRBD1 on 6 matching bases. In germline, CDR1 is MNHNS, CDR2 SASEGT. V was clipped by 6 bases and J by 5 bases, with 14 bases between them. There are 13 residues in the CDR3.

This clone was seen just once. The J gene is TRBJ1-1, the V gene TRBV4-3; 7 bases align to TRBD1. Germline loops: CDR1 LGHNA, CDR2 YSLEER. The CDR3 has 15 residues. V shed 1 base and J 1 base; nucleotides not matched to a gene: 3. The CDR3 is CASSQGGTANTEAFF. CDR3 bases: TGCGCCAGCAGCCAAGGAGGGACAGCGAACACTGAAGCTTTCTTT.